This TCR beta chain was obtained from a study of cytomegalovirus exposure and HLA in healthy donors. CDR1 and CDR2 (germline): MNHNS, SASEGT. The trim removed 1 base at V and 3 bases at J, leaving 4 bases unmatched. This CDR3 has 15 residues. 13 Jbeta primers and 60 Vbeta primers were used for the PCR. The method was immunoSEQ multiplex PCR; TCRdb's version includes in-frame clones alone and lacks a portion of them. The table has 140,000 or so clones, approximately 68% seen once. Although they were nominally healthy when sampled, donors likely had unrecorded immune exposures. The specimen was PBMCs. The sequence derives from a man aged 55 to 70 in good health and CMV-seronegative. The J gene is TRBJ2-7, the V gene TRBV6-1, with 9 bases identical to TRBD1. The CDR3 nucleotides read TGTGCCAGCAGTGAAGTAGGGACAGGGTACTACGAGCAGTACTTC. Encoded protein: CASSEVGTGYYEQYF.